This T cell receptor (beta chain) was identified during a study of CD8 T cells in Susac syndrome. V gave up 5 bases and J gave up 3 bases, with 11 bases separating them. This CDR3 has 13 residues. Germline loops: CDR1 SQVTM, CDR2 ANQGSEA. With random hexamers, reverse transcription was performed on about 0.45 to 1 ug of RNA. MiXCR, applied by TCRdb to the immunoSEQ multiplex PCR reads, yields one record per CDR3 protein. The table records under 85,000 distinct CDR3 sequences, around 94% of them present only once. TCR beta sequencing was performed on blood CD8+ and CD4+ T cells. The sequence was collected from a human donor with Susac syndrome. The chain links TRBV29-1 to TRBJ2-1; the D is unclear. The sample comprised CD8+ T cells from PBMCs. CDR3 nucleotide sequence: TGCAGCGTTATCAGGTCAGTCTACAATGAGCAGTTCTTC. It codes for CSVIRSVYNEQFF.